Here is one T cell receptor (beta chain) with its context. This receptor's antigen is unknown. Base qualities are missing; no much larger clone stands one base away. The entry originates in a study of blood T cell repertoires in COVID-19 (TCRdb year 2020). About the study as a whole: Collaborator samples came from the United States, Italy and Spain and covered acute and convalescent phases of COVID-19. The prospective study material was composed of cDNA or gDNA derived from T cells, B-cell-depleted T cells, or PBMCs. Deeply sampled blood TCRbeta repertoires from subjects exposed to, actively infected with, or recovered from COVID-19 were included in the dataset. The repertoires were made available in a free public database intended to serve as a resource for research on the immune response to SARS-CoV-2. Samples came from the ongoing ImmuneRACE study (first 160 participants) plus 1,254 subjects from 6 global collaborators. The sample metadata nearly always contained a de-identified subject ID, COVID-19 status, age in years and sex. Where HLA class I and class II types were available, the types were taken from metadata supplied by the sample provider, not from assay-based typing. The paper's findings and limits, for the study overall: The amount of clinical and demographic metadata varied by source and participant and was provided uncurated.

Whole blood was collected in K2EDTA tubes by collaborating institutions according to the institutions' own protocols. Collaborator samples were shipped for TCRbeta analysis as frozen whole blood, isolated PBMCs, or DNA extracted from either sample type. TCRbeta CDR3 regions were amplified from genomic DNA using the immunoSEQ Assay, a bias-controlled multiplex PCR. The original methods were these. Within the assay, amplification of reference gene primers was used to estimate how many nucleated cells each sample contained. To quantify the absolute abundance of each unique TCRbeta CDR3 rearrangement, sequence reads were collapsed and filtered. For each sample, productive Simpson clonality was calculated by taking the square root of Simpson's diversity index across productive rearrangements. TCRdb retrieved this table from immuneACCESS and kept in-frame rearrangements only. Not all clones are present; in checked studies, unresolved V genes account for under half, and no reason is known for the remainder. That table supplies the V and J calls and clone size; D and trimming were determined from the DNA. The table for this sample lists 100,000 or so clones; 70% to 90% of them were counted only once. More than 9% of the sample goes to the ten largest clones.

The CDR3, from cysteine to phenylalanine, totals 12 residues. The sequence is cut down to CDR3 DNA, 36 bases in frame from base 1. Cut back by 3 bases and 5 bases, the V and J ends lie 6 bases apart. CDR1 and CDR2, looked up from the germline V gene, are KGHSH and LQKENI. Sequenced material: peripheral blood. This sequence originates from a man aged 35-49 years with active or convalescent COVID-19. In this chain, TRBV18 is recombined with TRBJ2-3, with the D gene call left open. CDR3 protein: CASSPLLDTQYF. DNA sequence: TGTGCCAGCTCACCGCTATTAGATACGCAGTATTTT.